Listed below are T cell receptor beta chains from one sample, sequenced in a study of blood T cell repertoires in COVID-19. Clones were read by immunoSEQ multiplex PCR, and TCRdb kept only the in-frame ones, dropping some. The profile covers 95,000 to 150,000 clones, with 70% to 90% appearing a single time and about 4.1% taken by the ten largest. Sample: peripheral blood. The receptors were gathered from a man aged 35 to 55 with acute or convalescent COVID-19. Both conserved end residues are part of each CDR3. The order of the fields is V gene, J gene, D gene, CDR3 protein, CDR3 DNA. A D gene is named only where the DNA matches it firmly.

V: TRBV7-6
J: TRBJ2-3
D: TRBD1
CDR3: CASSLGPTGGGGTDTQYF
DNA: TGTGCCAGCAGCTTAGGACCTACAGGGGGCGGGGGCACAGATACGCAGTATTTT

V: TRBV5-1
J: TRBJ1-2
D: -
CDR3: CASSAPPGVDTF
DNA: TGCGCCAGCAGCGCCCCCCCCGGGGTCGACACCTTC

V: TRBV27
J: TRBJ2-3
D: TRBD2
CDR3: CASSLGRGGPNTQYF
DNA: TGTGCCAGCAGTTTAGGGCGGGGGGGCCCAAATACGCAGTATTTT

V: TRBV5-1
J: TRBJ1-6
D: -
CDR3: CASSLSGDLGSPLHF
DNA: TGCGCCAGCAGCTTGTCCGGGGATCTTGGCTCACCCCTCCACTTT

V: TRBV30
J: TRBJ1-2
D: TRBD1
CDR3: CAWDSGTGGQGIYGYTF
DNA: TGTGCCTGGGATTCCGGGACAGGGGGCCAAGGGATCTATGGCTACACCTTC

V: TRBV6-1
J: TRBJ1-2
D: TRBD1
CDR3: CASSESFGQGSYGYTF
DNA: TGTGCCAGCAGTGAATCCTTCGGACAGGGAAGCTATGGCTACACCTTC

V: TRBV23-1
J: TRBJ1-4
D: -
CDR3: CASSHITHNEKLFF
DNA: TGCGCCAGCAGTCACATCACACATAATGAAAAACTGTTTTTT

V: TRBV3-1/TRBV3-2
J: TRBJ1-2
D: -
CDR3: CASSQDSYGYTF
DNA: TGTGCCAGCAGCCAAGACAGCTATGGCTACACCTTC

V: TRBV12-3/TRBV12-4
J: TRBJ1-2
D: -
CDR3: CASSDTYYGYTF
DNA: TGTGCCAGCAGTGATACATACTATGGCTACACCTTC

V: TRBV21-1
J: TRBJ1-2
D: -
CDR3: CASSKVSAFRKGNYGYTF
DNA: TGTGCCAGCAGCAAAGTCAGTGCGTTCCGTAAGGGGAACTATGGCTACACCTTC

V: TRBV5-1
J: TRBJ2-2
D: -
CDR3: CASSLETGAIGELFF
DNA: TGCGCCAGCAGCTTAGAGACAGGAGCGATAGGGGAGCTGTTTTTT